This is a list of T cell receptor beta chains from one sample in a study of blood T cell repertoires in COVID-19. Generated by immunoSEQ multiplex PCR, the TCRdb table keeps only in-frame clones and is missing some. The table includes under 250,000 clones, around nine tenths detected once. The material sequenced was peripheral blood. All receptors come from a man older than 75 with acute or convalescent COVID-19. CDR3s include the opening cysteine and the closing phenylalanine or tryptophan. D genes are given only for firm matches. Size is omitted from some rows. Given values are once, few, many or a class for expanded clones.

abundance,d_gene,v_gene,j_gene,CDR3nt,CDR3aa
-,-,TRBV20-1,TRBJ2-3,TGCAGTGGCTTGGGCGATACGCAGTATTTT,CSGLGDTQYF
-,TRBD1,TRBV6-2/TRBV6-3,TRBJ1-1,TGTGCCAGCAGTACAGGGGGCGCGGTGAACACTGAAGCTTTCTTT,CASSTGGAVNTEAFF
-,TRBD2,TRBV27,TRBJ2-5,TGTGCCAGCAGTTTAATCCGGGGGGGCATCGAGACCCAGTACTTC,CASSLIRGGIETQYF
once,-,TRBV7-9,TRBJ2-2,TGTGCCAGCAGCTTAGTTCGGGGAGCGAACACCGGGGAGCTGTTTTTT,CASSLVRGANTGELFF
few,TRBD1,TRBV14,TRBJ1-1,TGTGCCAGCAGCCAAGGCCAGGGGGCCAGTGACACTGAAGCTTTCTTT,CASSQGQGASDTEAFF
-,-,TRBV28,TRBJ1-2,TGTGCCAGCAGCCGACAGACATGGGGCTACACCTTC,CASSRQTWGYTF
few,-,TRBV9,TRBJ2-3,TGTGCCAGCAGCGTGAGTTTCACAGATACGCAGTATTTT,CASSVSFTDTQYF
-,TRBD2,TRBV9,TRBJ2-1,TGTGCCAGCAGCGTAGGAAGCCTAGCGGGAGGCAATGAGCAGTTCTTC,CASSVGSLAGGNEQFF
-,TRBD2,TRBV5-1,TRBJ2-7,TGCGCCAGCAGCTTGAGTAGCGGGAGCTCCTACGAGCAGTACTTC,CASSLSSGSSYEQYF
-,-,TRBV5-1,TRBJ2-7,TGCGCCAGCAGCACTTTCCCAGGACAGATCTCCTACGAGCAGTACTTC,CASSTFPGQISYEQYF
-,-,TRBV28,TRBJ1-2,TGTGCCAGCAGCTCCTATGGCTACACCTTC,CASSSYGYTF
-,TRBD1,TRBV18,TRBJ1-2,TGTGCCAGCTCGTCCGGGACAGGGGTTAGGGGCTACACCTTC,CASSSGTGVRGYTF
-,TRBD2,TRBV4-3,TRBJ2-1,TGCGCCAGCAGCCAAGATTGGACTAGCGGGAGCGGCACCTACAATGAGCAGTTCTTC,CASSQDWTSGSGTYNEQFF
-,TRBD1,TRBV19,TRBJ2-5,TGTGCCGCCGGGACAGGGGTCTTAGAAGAGACCCAGTACTTC,CAAGTGVLEETQYF
once,-,TRBV28,TRBJ1-2,TGTGCCAACCGAAGGATGGGGGCACCCTATGGCTACACCTTC,CANRRMGAPYGYTF
-,TRBD1,TRBV12-5,TRBJ2-1,TGTGCTAGTGGACTTGACAGGGCGAATGAGCAGTTCTTC,CASGLDRANEQFF
-,TRBD1,TRBV10-3,TRBJ1-5,TGTGCCATCAGTGGGGGGACAGGCAATCAGCCCCAGCATTTT,CAISGGTGNQPQHF
-,TRBD1,TRBV19,TRBJ2-7,TGTGCCAGTAGCGAAGCCCCTCTGACAGGGAACTCCTACGAGCAGTACTTC,CASSEAPLTGNSYEQYF
-,TRBD1,TRBV6-5,TRBJ2-2,TGTGCCAGCAGACAGGGGGCTAGGACCGGGGAGCTGTTTTTT,CASRQGARTGELFF
-,-,TRBV5-6,TRBJ2-7,TGTGCCAGCAGCCCCACCCCACTAGTCTACGAGCAGTACTTC,CASSPTPLVYEQYF